This T cell receptor (beta chain) emerged from a study of OX40 agonist ivuxolimab in advanced cancers. Overall study context: Treatment of patients was with ivuxolimab, an agonistic anti-OX40 (CD134) antibody. Subjects had a mean age of about 60 years, with a range of about 23 to 79; around 80% were male. Prior anti-PD-1, anti-PD-L1 or anti-CTLA-4 therapy did not bar entry, and 40% had some.

Germline CDR1 reads MDHEN; CDR2 reads SYDVKM. CDR3 length: 13 residues. Trimming pared 8 bases from V and 0 bases from J, leaving 11 bases between. The repertoire was sequenced with immunoSEQ multiplex PCR; TCRdb's copy has only in-frame clones and lacks some. Found here are about 17,000 clones, approximately 85% of them singletons; the top ten hold around 27%. A history of autoimmune disease or systemic immunosuppression excluded patients. The chain carries TRBV28 and TRBJ2-7; D might be TRBD2 (5 bases). The TCR sequence derives from an adult with an advanced solid tumor such as melanoma, head and neck, liver or kidney cancer. Sequenced here: CD4+ or CD8+ T cells sorted from blood, sampled in a trial of the OX40 agonist ivuxolimab. CDR3 sequence reads: CASGHRGSYEQYF. Here the CDR3 DNA reads TGTGCCAGCGGTCACCGGGGCTCCTACGAGCAGTACTTC.